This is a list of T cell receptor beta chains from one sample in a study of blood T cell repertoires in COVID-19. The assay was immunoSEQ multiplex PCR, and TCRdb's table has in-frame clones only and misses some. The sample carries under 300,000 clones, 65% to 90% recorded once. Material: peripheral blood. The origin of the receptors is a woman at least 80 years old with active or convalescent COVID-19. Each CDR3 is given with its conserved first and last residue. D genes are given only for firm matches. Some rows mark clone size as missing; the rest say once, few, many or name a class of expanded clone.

DNA: TGTGCCAGCAGGTCCCAGGGGGTTAATGGCTACACCTTC
CDR3: CASRSQGVNGYTF
J: TRBJ1-2
V: TRBV2
D: TRBD1
size: .

DNA: TGTGCCAGCAGCCAAGTTTTGCTCAGGGGGACCTACGAGCAGTACTTC
CDR3: CASSQVLLRGTYEQYF
J: TRBJ2-7
V: TRBV3-1/TRBV3-2
D: TRBD1
size: .

DNA: TGTGCCAGCAGCTCCAGGACAGGGGGCTCCCCGTTCCACTTT
CDR3: CASSSRTGGSPFHF
J: TRBJ1-6
V: TRBV7-2
D: TRBD1
size: .

DNA: TGTGCCACCGGGGTGGGAAACACCATATATTTT
CDR3: CATGVGNTIYF
J: TRBJ1-3
V: TRBV19
D: .
size: .

DNA: TGTGCCAGCAGCGTATACAGTGGGGGCTACACCATATATTTT
CDR3: CASSVYSGGYTIYF
J: TRBJ1-3
V: TRBV11-2
D: .
size: .

DNA: TGTGCCAGCAGCGGCCCAGGTAATACGCAGTATTTT
CDR3: CASSGPGNTQYF
J: TRBJ2-3
V: TRBV2
D: .
size: few

DNA: TGTGCCAGCAGTTCGTCGGTCAAAGAAAAACTGTTTTTT
CDR3: CASSSSVKEKLFF
J: TRBJ1-4
V: TRBV12-3/TRBV12-4
D: .
size: few

DNA: TGTGCCACCAGCAGGGACAGGTATAATTCACCCCTCCACTTT
CDR3: CATSRDRYNSPLHF
J: TRBJ1-6
V: TRBV15
D: TRBD1
size: .

DNA: TGTGCCAGCAGCCTGACGGGACTCCCTTCATTTCAGTTCTTC
CDR3: CASSLTGLPSFQFF
J: TRBJ2-1
V: TRBV3-1/TRBV3-2
D: .
size: .

DNA: TGTGCCAGCAGCCTGGATGGCAGGGTCACGCTCGGTGAGCAGTTCTTC
CDR3: CASSLDGRVTLGEQFF
J: TRBJ2-1
V: TRBV5-5
D: .
size: .

DNA: TGTGCCACCAGCAGAGATATTTTTGCGGGTCCGAATGAGCAGTTCTTC
CDR3: CATSRDIFAGPNEQFF
J: TRBJ2-1
V: TRBV15
D: .
size: .

DNA: TGTGCCAGCAGCTTCCGAGATCCTAACTATGGCTACACCTTC
CDR3: CASSFRDPNYGYTF
J: TRBJ1-2
V: TRBV7-2
D: .
size: .

DNA: TGTGCCAGCAGCTTGGGGGCTAGCGCCACCGGGGAGCTGTTTTTT
CDR3: CASSLGASATGELFF
J: TRBJ2-2
V: TRBV5-6
D: .
size: .

DNA: TGTGCCAGCAGTTCCCCCCGGGACAACTTTTTGGATACGCAGTATTTT
CDR3: CASSSPRDNFLDTQYF
J: TRBJ2-3
V: TRBV6-5
D: .
size: .

DNA: TGCGCCAGCAGCTTGATACAGGTGGGGTACGAGCAGTACTTC
CDR3: CASSLIQVGYEQYF
J: TRBJ2-7
V: TRBV5-1
D: .
size: .

DNA: TGTGCCACCAGCAGACAGACAAGGGGTAACGGGGAGCTGTTTTTT
CDR3: CATSRQTRGNGELFF
J: TRBJ2-2
V: TRBV15
D: .
size: .

DNA: TGCGCCAGCAGCCGGGGTGGGACAGGCAACTATGGCTACACCTTC
CDR3: CASSRGGTGNYGYTF
J: TRBJ1-2
V: TRBV5-1
D: TRBD1
size: few

DNA: TGCGCCAGCAGCTTGGCCGCAGGGCTCATGAACACTGAAGCTTTCTTT
CDR3: CASSLAAGLMNTEAFF
J: TRBJ1-1
V: TRBV5-1
D: .
size: .

DNA: TGCGCCAGCAGCTTGGGTAGCCCCTTCTCTGGAAACACCATATATTTT
CDR3: CASSLGSPFSGNTIYF
J: TRBJ1-3
V: TRBV5-1
D: .
size: .

DNA: TGTGCCAGCAGTGAAAGGGGGCGGTCTGGTGAAAAACTGTTTTTT
CDR3: CASSERGRSGEKLFF
J: TRBJ1-4
V: TRBV6-1
D: TRBD1
size: .

DNA: TGTGCAAGTCGCCTCCCCTGCGGGGTTGAGCAGTTCTTC
CDR3: CASRLPCGVEQFF
J: TRBJ2-1
V: TRBV12-2
D: .
size: .

DNA: TGTGCCAGCAGCTTAAATCCGGTGGAAAGGTCAAACGACAACTACACCTTC
CDR3: CASSLNPVERSNDNYTF
J: TRBJ1-2
V: TRBV11-2
D: .
size: .